This T cell receptor (beta chain) was obtained from a study of T cell responses to AZD1222 COVID-19 vaccine. Findings of the study overall: At 160-218 and 743-854, vaccine-associated CD4 TCRs were dominant, and they spanned spike. The repertoires were collected only after the peak T cell response. Donors were chiefly white British, with a greater number of females, and clonal diversity was perhaps underestimated.

This CDR3 region has 15 residues. Trimming pared 2 bases from V and 0 bases from J, leaving 5 bases between. The germline CDR1 and CDR2 sequences are LNHDA and SQIVND (reference sequence). This clone was found a few times. What it recognizes is unknown. TCRdb's table, derived via immunoSEQ multiplex PCR, lists solely in-frame clones and lacks some. The sample lists over 50,000 clones, 84% occurring once. The chain combines TRBV19 with TRBJ1-6; D is unclear. Sequenced here: peripheral blood, sampled on day 0 of AZD1222 vaccination. The clonotype was recovered from an adult in good health. CDR3 region: CASSIQSSYNSPLHF. CDR3 coding DNA: TGTGCCAGTAGTATACAGAGCTCCTATAATTCACCCCTCCACTTT.